This T cell receptor (beta chain) was retrieved from a study of radiotherapy plus CTLA-4 blockade in lung cancer. This CDR3 region has 16 residues. After removal of 4 bases from V and 4 bases from J, the junction contained 13 bases not matched to a gene. CDR1 is SGHRS, CDR2 YFSETQ, per germline. The protocol was immunoSEQ multiplex PCR, while the TCRdb copy is restricted to in-frame clones and leaves out a portion. The sample lists approximately 100,000 clones, around 83% seen once, with under 4% in the top ten. The origin of this receptor is a human donor with non-small cell lung cancer who had a partial response to radiotherapy plus ipilimumab. The genes are TRBV5-1 and TRBJ1-1; 7 positions agree with TRBD1. Sequencing was performed on peripheral blood, taken from a patient treated with radiotherapy plus ipilimumab. The CDR3 coding sequence is TGCGCCAGCAGCCCGATACCGACAGGGATAAGCACTGAAGCTTTCTTT. Translated, it gives CASSPIPTGISTEAFF.